This is a list of T cell receptor beta chains from one sample in a study of blood T cell repertoires in COVID-19. Libraries were prepared by immunoSEQ multiplex PCR; TCRdb keeps only in-frame clonotypes and omits some of them. The sample shows about 78,000 clones, about 90% of them seen only once. The specimen sequenced was peripheral blood. The receptors stem from a woman in her forties or fifties in a cohort sampled during active COVID-19. Both conserved end residues are part of each CDR3. The D gene is left open where the match is weak. The listing skips clone size in some rows; elsewhere it reads once, few, many or a size class.

>TRBJ1-4|TRBV30|-|-
CAEGRLSTNEKLFF
TGTGCCGAGGGCAGACTTTCAACTAATGAAAAACTGTTTTTT
>TRBJ1-1|TRBV6-5|-|-
CASSPGRGVDVGAFF
TGTGCCAGCAGTCCTGGGAGGGGGGTCGATGTGGGAGCTTTCTTT
>TRBJ1-5|TRBV7-8|-|-
CASSARTTRDQPQHF
TGTGCCAGCAGCGCTAGAACTACCCGCGACCAGCCCCAGCATTTT
>TRBJ2-2|TRBV27|TRBD2|-
CASNPGAGGTGELFF
TGTGCCAGCAACCCCGGGGCGGGAGGCACCGGGGAGCTGTTTTTT
>TRBJ2-2|TRBV5-1|-|-
CASGLQASRTGELFF
TGCGCCAGCGGCCTCCAGGCGTCGAGAACCGGGGAGCTGTTTTTT
>TRBJ2-5|TRBV27|-|-
CASSWMEGETQYF
TGTGCCAGCAGTTGGATGGAGGGGGAGACCCAGTACTTC
>TRBJ1-1|TRBV5-1|-|-
CASSLRTDMNTEAFF
TGCGCCAGCAGCTTGCGGACAGACATGAACACTGAAGCTTTCTTT
>TRBJ1-2|TRBV5-1|-|-
CASSLAGVSGYTF
TGCGCCAGCAGCTTGGCCGGGGTTAGTGGCTACACCTTC
>TRBJ1-1|TRBV27|-|-
CASSLSRGNTEAFF
TGTGCCAGCAGTTTGAGCAGGGGGAACACTGAAGCTTTCTTT
>TRBJ2-3|TRBV28|-|few
CASSSSADTQYF
TGTGCCAGCAGTAGTAGCGCAGATACGCAGTATTTT
>TRBJ1-4|TRBV9|TRBD1|once
CASSVQGANEKLFF
TGTGCCAGCAGCGTACAGGGGGCTAATGAAAAACTGTTTTTT
>TRBJ2-7|TRBV28|TRBD2|-
CASSLSGISTYEQYF
TGTGCCAGCAGTTTAAGCGGGATAAGCACCTACGAGCAGTACTTC
>TRBJ2-4|TRBV3-1/TRBV3-2|-|-
CASSQGVRNIQYF
TGTGCCAGCAGCCAAGGAGTGAGAAACATTCAGTACTTC
>TRBJ1-5|TRBV30|-|-
CAWSVRGNQPQHF
TGTGCCTGGAGTGTACGAGGCAATCAGCCCCAGCATTTT
>TRBJ2-7|TRBV28|TRBD1|-
CASSSTGTAYEQYF
TGTGCCAGCAGTTCTACCGGGACAGCCTACGAGCAGTACTTC
>TRBJ2-1|TRBV11-2|TRBD2|-
CASLVAGSLGMTNEQFF
TGTGCCAGCTTGGTAGCGGGATCCCTCGGAATGACCAATGAGCAGTTCTTC
>TRBJ2-4|TRBV6-1|TRBD1|-
CASSEVGTGIAKNIQYF
TGTGCCAGCAGTGAAGTGGGGACAGGCATAGCCAAAAACATTCAGTACTTC
>TRBJ2-7|TRBV14|TRBD1|-
CASSPIEGASGSEQYF
TGTGCCAGCAGCCCTATAGAGGGGGCGTCTGGAAGCGAGCAGTACTTC
>TRBJ2-2|TRBV7-9|TRBD2|-
CASSPSHPGLAGGGELFF
TGTGCCAGCAGCCCCAGCCACCCGGGACTAGCGGGAGGAGGGGAGCTGTTTTTT
>TRBJ1-5|TRBV5-6|-|few
CASSFGTSDNQPQHF
TGTGCCAGCAGCTTCGGGACATCCGACAATCAGCCCCAGCATTTT
>TRBJ1-2|TRBV28|TRBD1|-
CASSPSDREGIHGYTF
TGTGCCAGCAGCCCCTCGGACAGGGAAGGGATACATGGCTACACCTTC
>TRBJ2-2|TRBV28|-|-
CASSSRSNTGELFF
TGTGCCAGCAGTTCGAGGAGTAACACCGGGGAGCTGTTTTTT
>TRBJ1-1|TRBV30|TRBD1|-
CAWSGGTGVWGNTEAFF
TGTGCCTGGAGTGGGGGAACAGGGGTTTGGGGGAACACTGAAGCTTTCTTT
>TRBJ1-5|TRBV4-1|TRBD1|few
CASSQDNRGGPFETQHF
TGCGCCAGCAGCCAAGATAACAGGGGGGGTCCTTTCGAAACCCAGCATTTT
>TRBJ2-1|TRBV27|TRBD2|-
CASSFRREVSSYNEQFF
TGTGCCAGCAGTTTCAGGCGGGAGGTCTCCTCCTACAATGAGCAGTTCTTC
>TRBJ2-7|TRBV5-8|TRBD1|-
CASSLTGVGPQSYEQYF
TGTGCCAGCAGCTTGACAGGGGTCGGCCCCCAATCCTACGAGCAGTACTTC
>TRBJ1-2|TRBV27|TRBD1|-
CASSFYSGTGDPMGGYTF
TGTGCCAGCAGTTTCTACTCCGGGACAGGGGACCCTATGGGAGGCTACACCTTC
>TRBJ1-1|TRBV28|-|once
CASSSGVYTEAFF
TGTGCCAGCAGTTCCGGGGTTTACACTGAAGCTTTCTTT
>TRBJ2-4|TRBV27|-|-
CASPRRAKNIQYF
TGTGCCTCCCCAAGGAGGGCCAAAAACATTCAGTACTTC
>TRBJ1-4|TRBV21-1|-|-
CASSTRQARTTNEKLFF
TGTGCCAGCAGCACTCGACAGGCCCGAACAACTAATGAAAAACTGTTTTTT
>TRBJ1-5|TRBV6-4|-|-
CASSVTAGNQPQHF
TGTGCCAGCAGTGTGACAGCGGGGAATCAGCCCCAGCATTTT
>TRBJ2-2|TRBV14|TRBD2|-
CASSQASRVGGRRTGELFF
TGTGCCAGCAGCCAAGCCTCCCGGGTTGGCGGGAGGAGAACCGGGGAGCTGTTTTTT
>TRBJ2-7|TRBV9|TRBD2|-
CASSVGLAGGAVSYEQYF
TGTGCCAGCAGCGTAGGACTAGCGGGAGGCGCCGTTTCCTACGAGCAGTACTTC
>TRBJ2-5|TRBV9|-|-
CASSVEEDSGLDETQYF
TGTGCCAGCAGCGTAGAGGAGGACAGTGGGCTGGATGAGACCCAGTACTTC
>TRBJ1-6|TRBV30|TRBD1|-
CAWSARDRPGPLHF
TGTGCCTGGAGTGCCCGGGACAGGCCGGGACCCCTCCACTTT
>TRBJ1-1|TRBV2|TRBD1|-
CASSPFGTANAEAFF
TGTGCCAGCAGTCCTTTCGGGACAGCTAACGCTGAAGCTTTCTTT
>TRBJ2-1|TRBV15|-|-
CATSRRGLGAYNEQFF
TGTGCCACCAGCAGAAGAGGGCTAGGTGCCTACAATGAGCAGTTCTTC
>TRBJ2-3|TRBV28|TRBD2|-
CASSSPPVRPGRTSGTNTDTQYF
TGTGCCAGCAGTTCCCCCCCGGTGCGGCCCGGCCGGACTAGCGGGACTAACACAGATACGCAGTATTTT
>TRBJ1-1|TRBV21-1|-|-
CASSAIGPRTEAFF
TGTGCCAGCAGCGCAATTGGGCCCCGTACTGAAGCTTTCTTT
>TRBJ2-5|TRBV6-5|-|-
CASREVETQYF
TGTGCCAGCAGGGAGGTAGAGACCCAGTACTTC
>TRBJ1-5|TRBV6-1|-|-
CASSVKAGKFGQPQHF
TGTGCCAGCAGTGTCAAGGCAGGGAAGTTCGGTCAGCCCCAGCATTTT
>TRBJ1-5|TRBV19|-|-
CASSMGRGRTIGNQPQHF
TGTGCCAGTAGTATGGGACGAGGACGGACTATAGGCAATCAGCCCCAGCATTTT
>TRBJ1-3|TRBV3-1/TRBV3-2|TRBD1|-
CASSRGQDTIYF
TGTGCCAGCAGCCGTGGACAGGACACCATATATTTT
>TRBJ1-6|TRBV19|-|few
CASTRGDSPLHF
TGTGCCAGTACCAGGGGCGATTCACCCCTCCACTTT
>TRBJ2-3|TRBV5-8|TRBD1|-
CASSPRTGGSDTQYF
TGTGCCAGCAGCCCCCGGACAGGGGGCTCAGATACGCAGTATTTT